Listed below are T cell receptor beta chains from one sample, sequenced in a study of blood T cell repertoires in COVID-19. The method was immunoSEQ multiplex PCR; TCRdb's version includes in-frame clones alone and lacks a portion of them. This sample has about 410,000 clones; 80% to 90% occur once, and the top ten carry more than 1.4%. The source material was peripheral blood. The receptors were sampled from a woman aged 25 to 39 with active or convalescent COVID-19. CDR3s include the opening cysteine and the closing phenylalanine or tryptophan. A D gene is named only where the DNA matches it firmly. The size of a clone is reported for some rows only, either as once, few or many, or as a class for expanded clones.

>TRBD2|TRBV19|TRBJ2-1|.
TGTGCCACCAGGACTAGCGGGGATTACAATGAGCAGTTCTTC
CATRTSGDYNEQFF
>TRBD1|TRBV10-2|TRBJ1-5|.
TGCGCCAGCACAGGGGGCACCATATATAGCAATCAGCCCCAGCATTTT
CASTGGTIYSNQPQHF
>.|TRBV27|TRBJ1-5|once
TGTGCCAGCAGTCCGACAGATAGCAATCAGCCCCAGCATTTT
CASSPTDSNQPQHF
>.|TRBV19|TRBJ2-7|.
TGTGCCAGTAGTGAAAGACAGAAATCCTACGAGCAGTACTTC
CASSERQKSYEQYF
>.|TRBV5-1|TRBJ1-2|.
TGCGCCAGCAGCTTGGCTATGGTTACAGGGCCCGCTGGCTACACCTTC
CASSLAMVTGPAGYTF
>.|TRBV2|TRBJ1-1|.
TGTGCCAGCGCCGCGGGTAAGGCTTTCTTT
CASAAGKAFF
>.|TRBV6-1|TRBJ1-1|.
TGTGCCAGCAGTGAATGGCTCCAGATGAACACTGAAGCTTTCTTT
CASSEWLQMNTEAFF
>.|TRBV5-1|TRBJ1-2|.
TGCGCCAGCAGCTTGGAAGGAGGGTTCGCCTATGGCTACACCTTC
CASSLEGGFAYGYTF
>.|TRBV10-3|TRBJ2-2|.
TGTGCCATCTCCGGAGACGGGGAGCTGTTTTTT
CAISGDGELFF
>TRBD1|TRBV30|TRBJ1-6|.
TGTGCCTGGGAGACAGGGGGAAATTCACCCCTCCACTTT
CAWETGGNSPLHF
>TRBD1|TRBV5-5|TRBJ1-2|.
TGTGCCAGCAGCCCGACAGGGTATAATGGCTACACCTTC
CASSPTGYNGYTF
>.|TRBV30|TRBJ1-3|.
TGTGCCTGGAGTGTGGGGGCGGCTGGAAACACCATATATTTT
CAWSVGAAGNTIYF
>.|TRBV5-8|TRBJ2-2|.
TGTGCCAGCAGCCCTCTCCAGGGCACCGGGGAGCTGTTTTTT
CASSPLQGTGELFF
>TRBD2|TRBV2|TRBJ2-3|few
TGTGCCAGCAGTGCGGGGACTAGCGGGAGGGGAACAGATACGCAGTATTTT
CASSAGTSGRGTDTQYF
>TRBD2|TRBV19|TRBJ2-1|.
TGTGCCAGTAGCCCCTCCCCCATGCGGGAGGATAAAAATGAGCAGTTCTTC
CASSPSPMREDKNEQFF
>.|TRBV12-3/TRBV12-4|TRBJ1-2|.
TGTGCCAGCAGTTTATCCTTCTATGGCTACACCTTC
CASSLSFYGYTF
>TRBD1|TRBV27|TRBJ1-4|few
TGTGCCAGCCAACAGGGGGCCCGATTTTTT
CASQQGARFF
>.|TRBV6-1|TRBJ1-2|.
TGTGCCAGCAGTGAGTATGCGACTAGGCGATATGGCTACACCTTC
CASSEYATRRYGYTF
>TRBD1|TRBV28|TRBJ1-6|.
TGTGCCAGCAGTTTAGCAGGACAGGTTACCTATAATTCACCCCTCCACTTT
CASSLAGQVTYNSPLHF
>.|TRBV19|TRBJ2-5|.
TGTGCCAGTAGTTCCAGGGCCCAAGAGACCCAGTACTTC
CASSSRAQETQYF
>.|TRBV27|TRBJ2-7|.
TGTGCCAGCAGTCCGAACCGGGACACCTCCTACGAGCAGTACTTC
CASSPNRDTSYEQYF
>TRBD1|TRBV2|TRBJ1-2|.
TGTGCCAGCAGTTCATCCCACACAGGGGGCTATGGCTACACCTTC
CASSSSHTGGYGYTF
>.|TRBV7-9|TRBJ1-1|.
TGTGCCAGCAGCCTCCATTTAAGATACAGCAACACTGAAGCTTTCTTT
CASSLHLRYSNTEAFF
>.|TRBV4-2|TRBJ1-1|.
TGTGCCAGCAGCCCGCAACCTCAGGGTTTCGGGAACACTGAAGCTTTCTTT
CASSPQPQGFGNTEAFF
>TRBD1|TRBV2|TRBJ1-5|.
TGTGCCAGCAGTGACAGGGACAGGGTATTAGGAGTCAATCAGCCCCAGCATTTT
CASSDRDRVLGVNQPQHF
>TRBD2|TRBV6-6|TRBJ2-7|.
TGTGCCAGCAGTTACGGGGCTAGCGGGAGTGGCGAGCAGTACTTC
CASSYGASGSGEQYF
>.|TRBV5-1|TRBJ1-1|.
TGCGCCAGCAGCACTGAGCCGAACACTGAAGCTTTCTTT
CASSTEPNTEAFF
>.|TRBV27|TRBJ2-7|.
TGTGCCAGCAGTTCCTCATTACGCCCAGGAGGGTACGAGCAGTACTTC
CASSSSLRPGGYEQYF
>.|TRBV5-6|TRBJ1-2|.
TGTGCCAGCAGCCTTCGGCGGGGGTACGGCTACACCTTC
CASSLRRGYGYTF
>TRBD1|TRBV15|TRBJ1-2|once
TGTGCCACCAGCCCGACCGCGACAGGGCCAGTAAATGGCTACACCTTC
CATSPTATGPVNGYTF
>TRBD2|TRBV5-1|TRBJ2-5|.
TGCGCCAGCAGCCCACCTAGCGGCCAAGAGACCCAGTACTTC
CASSPPSGQETQYF
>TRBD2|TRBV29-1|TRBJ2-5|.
TGCAGCGTGAGACTAGCGGGAGGTGAGGAGACCCAGTACTTC
CSVRLAGGEETQYF
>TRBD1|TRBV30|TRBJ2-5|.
TGTGCCTGGAGGCATCCCAAGACAGGGGGAGGGACCCAGTACTTC
CAWRHPKTGGGTQYF
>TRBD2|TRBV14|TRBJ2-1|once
TGTGCCAGCAGCCAAGTCCCGGGACTAGCGGGAGGTGAGCAGTTCTTC
CASSQVPGLAGGEQFF
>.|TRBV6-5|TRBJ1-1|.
TGTGCCAGCAGAGAGGGGGAAGCTGAAGCTTTCTTT
CASREGEAEAFF
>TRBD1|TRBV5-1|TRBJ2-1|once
TGCGCCAGCAGCTTGGAGCAGGGGGCGAATGAGCAGTTCTTC
CASSLEQGANEQFF
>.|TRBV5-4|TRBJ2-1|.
TGTGCCAGCAGCCGGAGACAGGAGAACACGCAGTTCTTC
CASSRRQENTQFF
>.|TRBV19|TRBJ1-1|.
TGTGCCAGTGGGGGCAGTCTGAACACTGAAGCTTTCTTT
CASGGSLNTEAFF
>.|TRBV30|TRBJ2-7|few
TGTGCCTGGAGTGTATTAAGCTATCAGCAGTACTTC
CAWSVLSYQQYF
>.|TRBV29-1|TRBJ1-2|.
TGCAGCGTAGCTGGACAGCCTAACTATGGCTACACCTTC
CSVAGQPNYGYTF
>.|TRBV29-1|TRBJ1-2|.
TGCAGCGGTGGGGGGGACTATGGCTACACCTTC
CSGGGDYGYTF
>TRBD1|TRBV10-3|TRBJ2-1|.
TGTGCCATCAGTGAGAGGGGACAGAGCTCCTACAATGAGCAGTTCTTC
CAISERGQSSYNEQFF
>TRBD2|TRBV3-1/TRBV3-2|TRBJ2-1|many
TGTGCCAGCAGCCAGGACCCTACTAGCGGGTGGTACAATGAGCAGTTCTTC
CASSQDPTSGWYNEQFF
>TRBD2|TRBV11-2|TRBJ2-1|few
TGTGCCAGCAGCTCGGGCGGGGGGAGCTCCTACAATGAGCAGTTCTTC
CASSSGGGSSYNEQFF
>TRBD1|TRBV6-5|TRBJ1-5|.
TGTGCCAGCAGTCGGACAGGGGTCCAGCCCCAGCATTTT
CASSRTGVQPQHF
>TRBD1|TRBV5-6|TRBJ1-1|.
TGTGCCAGCAGCTTGGCCGGGACAGTAGCTGAAGCTTTCTTT
CASSLAGTVAEAFF
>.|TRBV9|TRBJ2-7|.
TGTGCCAGCAGCGTAGCCCTACCGGGCAGGGGTAACTACGAGCAGTACTTC
CASSVALPGRGNYEQYF
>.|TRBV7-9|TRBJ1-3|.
TGTGCCAGCAGCCTCCCCGCGGGGCCACGTCTTGGAAACACCATATATTTT
CASSLPAGPRLGNTIYF
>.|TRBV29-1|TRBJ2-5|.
TGCAGCGTTGAGTCCTACCGACAGATGTACCAAGAGACCCAGTACTTC
CSVESYRQMYQETQYF
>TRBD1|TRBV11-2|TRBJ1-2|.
TGTGCCAGCAGACCCACCGGGGACAGGGGAATTGGTGGCTACACCTTC
CASRPTGDRGIGGYTF
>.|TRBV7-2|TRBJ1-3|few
TGTGCCAGCAGCTTAGATGCGGGGGCAACTGGAAACACCATATATTTT
CASSLDAGATGNTIYF
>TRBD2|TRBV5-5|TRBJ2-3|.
TGTGCCAGCAGCTTCAGCACTAGCGGGGCTATGTACACAGATACGCAGTATTTT
CASSFSTSGAMYTDTQYF
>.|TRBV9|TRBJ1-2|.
TGTGCCAGCAGCGTAGATCAGGGTAGGGGCCACTATGGCTACACCTTC
CASSVDQGRGHYGYTF
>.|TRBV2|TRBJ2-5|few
TGTGCCAGCAGTGAATTGAGGGCAGGAGGAGAGACCCAGTACTTC
CASSELRAGGETQYF
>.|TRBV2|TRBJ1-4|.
TGTGCCAGCAGACAGTCGGCTAATGAAAAACTGTTTTTT
CASRQSANEKLFF